This T cell receptor beta chain was captured in a study of blood T cell repertoires in COVID-19. In terms of age and location, participants ranged from roughly 18 to 90 years and lived in about 25 US areas. Researchers sorted participants into cohorts using their self-reported clinical history. Per the study methods: Reference gene primer amplification gave estimated nucleated cell counts. The assay was immunoSEQ multiplex PCR, and TCRdb's table has in-frame clones only and misses some. The V and J calls and clone size come from that table; D and trimming were worked out from the DNA. Seen here are approximately 300,000 clones, under 90% observed once, and the top ten hold 4.5% to 6.5%. Trimming left V 3 bases short and J 4 bases short, with 9 bases between. CDR3 length: 13 residues. From germline, CDR1 is LGHNT and CDR2 FRNRAP.

Sequences were obtained from PBMCs or T cells enriched from blood (not recorded which). This TCR was sampled from a man aged 60-69 years who had recovered from COVID-19. The rearrangement joins TRBV12-5 to TRBJ1-2; no clear D. CDR3 amino acids: CASGFGTGYGYTF. CDR3 bases: TGTGCTAGTGGTTTTGGCACGGGCTATGGCTACACCTTC.